The 19 T cell receptor beta chains in this list originate from one sample, sequenced in a study of T cell repertoires in cytomegalovirus infection. A single record per CDR3 protein comes from TCRdb applying MiXCR to the reads. The sample shows roughly 860,000 distinct CDR3 sequences, 32% of them seen only once. These TCRs are of unknown antigen specificity. Sequencing used cultured CD8+ T cells from PBMCs, obtained from culture after CMV antigen stimulation. These receptors were collected from a human donor in good health (CMV status not recorded). Some clones in this sample may be carry-over from other donors' samples.

The rearrangement links TRBV4-3 to TRBJ1-2; D is undetermined. Germline V CDR1 and CDR2: LGHNA, YSLEER. The CDR3 consists of 15 residues. V gave up 0 bases and J gave up 4 bases, with 12 bases separating them. CDR3 amino acids: CASSQEDTPLYGYTF. CDR3 in DNA: TGCGCCAGCAGCCAAGAAGACACTCCCCTCTATGGCTACACCTTC.

This clonotype was seen a few times. The chain carries TRBV12-3 or TRBV12-4 and TRBJ1-2; D not resolved. V lost 5 bases to trimming and J lost 0 bases, with 13 bases between them. There are 15 residues in the CDR3. CDR3 amino acids: CASSLLDGPNYGYTF. DNA for the CDR3: TGTGCCAGCAGTCTCCTGGACGGACCTAACTATGGCTACACCTTC.

This clonotype occurred a few times. V is TRBV10-3 and J is TRBJ1-1; no clear D gene. CDR3 length: 15 residues. Looked up from germline, CDR1 is ENHRY and CDR2 is SYGVKD. V lost 0 bases, J lost 4 bases, and 12 bases lay in between. The CDR3 protein is CAISESPLGGTEAFF. In DNA, the CDR3 is TGTGCCATCAGTGAGTCCCCCCTGGGAGGCACTGAAGCTTTCTTT.

The CDR3 region has the DNA TGTGCCAGCAGTGATGGTCGAATCCATGGCTACACCTTC. Translating gives CASSDGRIHGYTF. V and J are TRBV2 and TRBJ1-2, with no clear D. V lost 3 bases, J lost 6 bases, and 11 bases lay in between. Germline CDR1 reads SNHLY; CDR2 reads FYNNEI. The length of the CDR3 is 13 residues.

The rearrangement joins TRBV4-1 to TRBJ1-3; 7 nucleotides line up with TRBD1. This CDR3 is built from 16 residues. Germline trimming cut 0 bases from V and 8 bases from J; bases unmatched to any gene: 10. Germline CDR1 is MGHRA and CDR2 is YSYEKL. The CDR3 region has the DNA TGCGCCAGCAGCCAAGACGGGGACAGACCTAAAGACACCATATATTTT. It translates to CASSQDGDRPKDTIYF.

In regard to this clonotype: A read error may explain this, as a much larger clone is one base away. V is TRBV7-3 and J is TRBJ1-2; D possibly corresponds to TRBD1 (5 bases). There are 12 residues in the CDR3. From germline, CDR1 is SGHTA and CDR2 FQGTGA. CDR3 sequence: CANSSGDLGYTF. The CDR3 DNA sequence: TGTGCCAACAGCTCGGGGGACCTTGGCTACACCTTC.

This chain connects TRBV6-6 to TRBJ1-5, with a possible D match to TRBD1 (5 bases). With 5 bases removed from V and 0 bases from J, the gap between germline ends came to 14 bases. The CDR3 is made up of 16 amino acids. Germline-derived CDR1 and CDR2 are MNHNY and SVGAGI (reference sequence). Here the CDR3 reads CASSTTDSYSNQPQHF. CDR3 in DNA: TGTGCCAGCAGTACGACAGACTCATATAGCAATCAGCCCCAGCATTTT.

This clonotype was seen more than once but under ten times. The rearrangement links TRBV10-2 to TRBJ1-5, with D hard to call. Trimming shortened V by 0 bases and J by 0 bases, and 6 bases separated the two germline ends. Germline V gives CDR1 WSHSY, CDR2 SAAADI. This CDR3 comprises 15 residues. The CDR3 reads CASSESTDSNQPQHF. Written as DNA, the CDR3 is TGCGCCAGCAGTGAGTCGACTGATAGCAATCAGCCCCAGCATTTT.

V usage is TRBV6-6 and J usage is TRBJ1-1, with 10 bases lining up with TRBD1. V lost 6 bases, J lost 5 bases, and 6 bases stayed unmatched. CDR1 and CDR2 from the germline V gene are MNHNY and SVGAGI (reference sequence). The CDR3 covers 14 residues. The CDR3 coding sequence is TGTGCCAGCAGCCAGGGACAGGGGCGTACTGAAGCTTTCTTT. It yields the protein CASSQGQGRTEAFF.

There are many counts of this clonotype. The rearrangement links TRBV27 to TRBJ1-1, with a tentative D call TRBD1 (6 bases). The CDR3 has 14 residues. V was trimmed by 0 bases and J by 1 base, leaving 6 bases between them. CDR1 is MNHEY and CDR2 is SMNVEV in the germline V gene (reference sequence). The CDR3 region is CASSLSGQNTEAFF. CDR3 bases: TGTGCCAGCAGTTTATCGGGACAGAACACTGAAGCTTTCTTT.

This sequence joins TRBV7-8 and TRBJ2-2; 8 bases fit TRBD1. CDR3 size: 18 residues. The germline gives CDR1 SGHVS, CDR2 FQNEAQ. With V trimmed by 5 bases and J by 5 bases, 16 bases remained unmatched. The CDR3 DNA follows: TGTGCCAGCAGCCGTCCGGCGGCAGGGGGCGAAAGAACCGGGGAGCTGTTTTTT. Amino acid sequence: CASSRPAAGGERTGELFF.

This clonotype has a handful of counts. One end of the junction does not line up with germline, which may come from a read error. V usage is TRBV20-1 and J usage is TRBJ2-5; 12 nucleotides agree with TRBD2. This CDR3 is built from 17 residues. Germline CDR1 DFQATT, CDR2 SNEGSKA (reference sequence). DNA of the CDR3: TGCAGTGCTCCCCGGGGATGGACTAGCGGGGACCAAGATACCCAGTACTTC. As protein: CSAPRGWTSGDQDTQYF.

The rearrangement joins TRBV4-1 to TRBJ1-2; 7 nucleotides line up with TRBD1. The V gene end was trimmed by 0 bases and the J gene end by 11 bases; junction bases not matched to a gene: 12. The CDR3 has 15 amino acids. Germline V gene sequence: CDR1 MGHRA, CDR2 YSYEKL. The CDR3 region has the DNA TGCGCCAGCAGCCAAGATAGGGGGACAGTATCTTTTTACACCTTC. The encoded protein is CASSQDRGTVSFYTF.

This clonotype was observed a few times. V gene TRBV7-6 combines with J gene TRBJ1-3; D gene unclear. Trimming removed 5 bases from V and 0 bases from J, with 14 bases in between. Germline-derived CDR1 and CDR2 are SGHVS and FNYEAQ. This CDR3 has 16 amino acids. The CDR3 loop is CASSQREQISGNTIYF. The CDR3 region has the DNA TGTGCCAGCAGCCAAAGGGAACAGATCTCTGGAAACACCATATATTTT. The full variable domain, with the rest looked up from reference TRBV7-6 and TRBJ1-3, is GAGVSQSPRYKVTKRGQDVALRCDPISGHVSLYWYRQALGQGPEFLTYFNYEAQQDKSGLPNDRFSAERPEGSISTLTIQRTEQRDSAMYRCASSQREQISGNTIYFGEGSWLTVV.

The chain joins TRBV28 to TRBJ2-1; D gene uncertain. This CDR3 has 14 amino acids. The germline gives CDR1 MDHEN, CDR2 SYDVKM. V was clipped by 3 bases and J by 0 bases, with 6 bases between them. CDR3 DNA: TGTGCCAGCAGTTTTATGAGCTCCTACAATGAGCAGTTCTTC. Translated, it gives CASSFMSSYNEQFF.

Note on this clonotype: A much bigger clone sits one base away, suggesting this may be a read error. The chain joins TRBV27 to TRBJ2-4; 8 nucleotides line up with TRBD1. This CDR3 has 16 amino acids. Germline V gene lookup returns CDR1 MNHEY and CDR2 SMNVEV (reference sequence). The CDR3 protein is CVSSRQGTLAKNIQYF. The CDR3 bases are TGTGTCAGCAGCAGACAGGGGACACTAGCCAAAAACATTCAGTACTTC.

Only a few counts were recorded for this clonotype. The V and J genes are TRBV25-1 and TRBJ2-3; weak D call: TRBD1 (6 bases). Germline V CDR1 and CDR2: MGHDK, SYGVNS. Trimming cost V 5 bases and J 4 bases, with 19 bases left between them. The CDR3 runs to 16 residues. The CDR3 DNA sequence: TGTGCCAGCAGTACCCCGAGGGGGACCTCCCCAGATACGCAGTATTTT. This encodes CASSTPRGTSPDTQYF.

The rearrangement joins TRBV4-1 to TRBJ1-1; 7 bases map to TRBD1. This CDR3 is built from 16 residues. V lost 9 bases and J lost 0; bases outside the gene matches: 13. Per germline, CDR1 MGHRA and CDR2 YSYEKL. In DNA, the CDR3 is TGCGCCAGTTTCCCAAGGGGGGACAGTATGAACACTGAAGCTTTCTTT. Translation: CASFPRGDSMNTEAFF.

This clonotype came up many times. This chain joins TRBV7-2 and TRBJ2-3; the match to TRBD2 covers 9 bases. Germline-derived CDR1 and CDR2 are SGHTA and FQGNSA. Trimming cost V 2 bases and J 6 bases; bases outside gene matches: 3. The CDR3 contains 14 residues. The CDR3 protein is CASSLNGLADTQYF. In nucleotides, the CDR3 is TGTGCCAGCAGCTTAAATGGACTAGCGGATACGCAGTATTTT. The full variable domain, rest sourced from reference TRBV7-2 and TRBJ2-3, is GAGVSQSPSNKVTEKGKDVELRCDPISGHTALYWYRQSLGQGLEFLIYFQGNSAPDKSGLPSDRFSAERTGGSVSTLTIQRTQQEDSAVYLCASSLNGLADTQYFGPGTRLTVL.